Shown below are 8 T cell receptor beta chains from a single sample sequenced in a study of OX40 agonist ivuxolimab in advanced cancers. Libraries were prepared by immunoSEQ multiplex PCR; TCRdb keeps only in-frame clonotypes and omits some of them. The repertoire consists of over 55,000 clones, with over 60% occurring once and the leading ten covering 5% to 6.5%. Sequencing was performed on CD4+ or CD8+ T cells sorted from blood, taken in a trial of the OX40 agonist ivuxolimab. The receptors stem from an adult with an advanced solid tumor such as melanoma, head and neck, liver or kidney cancer.

V is TRBV7-9 and J is TRBJ1-1; 11 bases agree with TRBD1. CDR1 SEHNR and CDR2 FQNEAQ come from the germline V gene (reference sequence). CDR3 length equals 15 residues. Trimming took 5 bases from V and 3 from J; bases not matched to a gene: 5. The CDR3 DNA reads as TGTGCCAGCAGCACACGGACAGGGGGCTACACTGAAGCTTTCTTT. It translates to CASSTRTGGYTEAFF.

This chain joins TRBV7-2 and TRBJ2-7; D is tentatively TRBD1 or TRBD2 (5 bases each). CDR1 is SGHTA, CDR2 FQGNSA, per germline. V was shortened by 1 base and J by 2 bases, with 15 bases between the two germline ends. There are 16 residues in the CDR3. The CDR3 bases are TGTGCCAGCAGCTTAGTGGGGGTCCGAACCCCCTACGAGCAGTACTTC. Its protein product is CASSLVGVRTPYEQYF.

This chain uses TRBV4-2 with TRBJ2-7; 13 nucleotides agree with TRBD2. This CDR3 is built from 20 residues. Germline V CDR1 and CDR2: LGHNA, YNFKEQ. With V trimmed by 0 bases and J by 3 bases, 14 bases remained unmatched. This chain's CDR3 is CASSQEEAQGLAGPYYEQYF. Written as DNA, the CDR3 is TGTGCCAGCAGCCAAGAAGAAGCCCAGGGACTAGCGGGACCGTACTACGAGCAGTACTTC.

The chain combines TRBV6-5 with TRBJ1-1; D might be TRBD1 (5 bases). Trimming removed 6 bases at V and 2 bases at J, with 16 bases between. This CDR3 is 15 amino acids long. Per germline, CDR1 MNHEY and CDR2 SVGAGI. The CDR3: CASSITGAANTEAFF. The CDR3 coding sequence is TGTGCCAGCAGCATAACCGGGGCGGCCAACACTGAAGCTTTCTTT.

The chain has TRBV6-1 and TRBJ1-4; TRBD1 might be the D (5 bases). Trimming cost V 6 bases and J 3 bases, with 14 bases left between them. The CDR3 is 15 amino acids. The germline V gene has CDR1 MNHNS and CDR2 SASEGT. The CDR3: CASRRRGESNEKLFF. In DNA, the CDR3 is TGTGCCAGCAGGCGAAGAGGGGAGTCTAATGAAAAACTGTTTTTT.

The V and J genes are TRBV6-1 and TRBJ2-1; D call uncertain. The CDR3 extends over 15 amino acids. Trimming removed 2 bases from V and 1 base from J, with 9 bases in between. CDR1 is MNHNS, CDR2 SASEGT, per germline. The CDR3 sequence is CASSERSDSYNEQFF. The CDR3 coding sequence is TGTGCCAGCAGTGAAAGGTCAGATTCCTACAATGAGCAGTTCTTC.

CDR3 region: CASSPQTGSGETQYF. CDR3 DNA sequence: TGTGCCAGCAGCCCCCAGACAGGGTCGGGGGAGACCCAGTACTTC. The chain recombines TRBV7-8 with TRBJ2-5; 7 bases map to TRBD1. CDR1 is SGHVS and CDR2 is FQNEAQ in the germline V gene. There are 15 residues in the CDR3. The V gene end was trimmed by 5 bases and the J gene end by 5 bases; junction bases not matched to a gene: 11. Using reference TRBV7-8 and TRBJ2-5 for the parts outside the CDR3, the full variable domain is GAGVSQSPRYKVAKRGQDVALRCDPISGHVSLFWYQQALGQGPEFLTYFQNEAQLDKSGLPSDRFFAERPEGSVSTLKIQRTQQEDSAVYLCASSPQTGSGETQYFGPGTRLLVL.

The chain is built from TRBV4-1 and TRBJ2-7; 7 bases line up with TRBD1. The V gene's germline CDR1 is MGHRA and CDR2 YSYEKL. V dropped 3 bases and J dropped 6; count of bases not matched to a gene: 14. The CDR3 consists of 16 residues. The CDR3 region is CASSQTFDRVVSEQYF. The CDR3 coding sequence is TGCGCCAGCAGCCAGACCTTCGACAGGGTGGTGAGCGAGCAGTACTTC.